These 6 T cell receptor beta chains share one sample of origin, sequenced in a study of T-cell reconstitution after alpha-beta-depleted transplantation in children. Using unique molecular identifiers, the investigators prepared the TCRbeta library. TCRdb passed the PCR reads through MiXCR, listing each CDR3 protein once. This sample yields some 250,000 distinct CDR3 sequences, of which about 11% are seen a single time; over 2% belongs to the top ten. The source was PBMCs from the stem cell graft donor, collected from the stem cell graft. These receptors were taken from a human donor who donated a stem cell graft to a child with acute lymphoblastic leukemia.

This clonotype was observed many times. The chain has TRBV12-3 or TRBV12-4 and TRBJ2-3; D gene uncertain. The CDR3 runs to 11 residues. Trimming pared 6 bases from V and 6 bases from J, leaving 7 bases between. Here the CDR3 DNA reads TGTGCCAGCAGCGATTTGGATACGCAGTATTTT. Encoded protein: CASSDLDTQYF.

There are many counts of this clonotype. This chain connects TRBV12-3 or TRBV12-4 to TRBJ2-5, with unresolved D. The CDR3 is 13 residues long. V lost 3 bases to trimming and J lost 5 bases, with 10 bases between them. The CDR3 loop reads CASSLPINETQYF. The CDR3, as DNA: TGTGCCAGCAGTTTGCCGATTAATGAGACCCAGTACTTC.

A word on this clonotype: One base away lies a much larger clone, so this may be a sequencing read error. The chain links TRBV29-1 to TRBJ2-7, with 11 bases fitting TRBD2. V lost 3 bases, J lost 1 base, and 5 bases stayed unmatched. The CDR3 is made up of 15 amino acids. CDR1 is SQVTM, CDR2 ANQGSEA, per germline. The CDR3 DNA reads TGCAGCGTTGATTCCAGGACTAGCGGGTCCTACGAGCAGTACTTC. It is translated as CSVDSRTSGSYEQYF.

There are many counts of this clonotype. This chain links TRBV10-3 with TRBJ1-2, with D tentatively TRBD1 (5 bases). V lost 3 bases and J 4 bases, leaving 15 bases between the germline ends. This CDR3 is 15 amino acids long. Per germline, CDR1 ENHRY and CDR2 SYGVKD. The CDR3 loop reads CAISDQEGRVYGYTF. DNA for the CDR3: TGTGCCATCAGTGATCAGGAGGGGCGGGTCTATGGCTACACCTTC.

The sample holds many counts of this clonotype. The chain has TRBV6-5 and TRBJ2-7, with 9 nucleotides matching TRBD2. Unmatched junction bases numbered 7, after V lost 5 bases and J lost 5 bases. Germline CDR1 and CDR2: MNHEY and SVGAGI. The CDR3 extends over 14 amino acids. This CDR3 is CASSRLAGHHEQYF. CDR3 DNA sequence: TGTGCCAGCAGTCGCCTAGCGGGGCACCACGAGCAGTACTTC.

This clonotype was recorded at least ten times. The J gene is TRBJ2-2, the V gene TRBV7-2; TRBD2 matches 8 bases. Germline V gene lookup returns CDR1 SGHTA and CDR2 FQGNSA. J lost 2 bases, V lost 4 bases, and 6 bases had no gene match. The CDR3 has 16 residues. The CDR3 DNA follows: TGTGCCAGCAGCTCGGCGGGGGGCCGTAACACCGGGGAGCTGTTTTTT. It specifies CASSSAGGRNTGELFF.